The sequence of this T cell receptor beta chain was determined in a study of post-analysis software for immune sequencing data. Study-level information: Several disease courses (relapsing-remitting, secondary progressive and progressive-relapsing) of multiple sclerosis were included.

Prepared libraries of TCR beta cDNA carried unique molecular identifiers. Each batch of about 0.95 to 10 million T cells produced 500,000 to 600,000 cDNA molecules. TCRdb re-analysed the PCR reads in MiXCR, keeping a single row per CDR3 protein. The sample records 750,000 to 900,000 distinct CDR3 sequences, 46% being singletons. This clonotype was picked up one time. Its antigen is unidentified. Looked up from germline, CDR1 is SGHVS and CDR2 is FQNEAQ. Trimming removed 5 bases at V and 5 bases at J, with 28 bases between. The CDR3 runs 19 residues. Findings and limits, study-wide: Strong co-clustering by F measure was evident for samples that had been prepared in the same batch. Significantly lower normalized Chao1 diversity was seen in multiple sclerosis patients than in controls. TRBV5-6, TRBV5-1 and TRBV20-1 were among five TRBV segments more frequent in patients than controls.

The chain combines TRBV7-8 with TRBJ1-5, with D possibly TRBD1 on 6 matching bases. The sample consisted of blood. The clonotype originates from a girl under 18 with multiple sclerosis. The CDR3 sequence is CASSPTRQGGVRFDQPQHF. CDR3 DNA: TGTGCCAGCAGCCCGACCCGCCAAGGGGGGGTGAGGTTCGATCAGCCCCAGCATTTT.